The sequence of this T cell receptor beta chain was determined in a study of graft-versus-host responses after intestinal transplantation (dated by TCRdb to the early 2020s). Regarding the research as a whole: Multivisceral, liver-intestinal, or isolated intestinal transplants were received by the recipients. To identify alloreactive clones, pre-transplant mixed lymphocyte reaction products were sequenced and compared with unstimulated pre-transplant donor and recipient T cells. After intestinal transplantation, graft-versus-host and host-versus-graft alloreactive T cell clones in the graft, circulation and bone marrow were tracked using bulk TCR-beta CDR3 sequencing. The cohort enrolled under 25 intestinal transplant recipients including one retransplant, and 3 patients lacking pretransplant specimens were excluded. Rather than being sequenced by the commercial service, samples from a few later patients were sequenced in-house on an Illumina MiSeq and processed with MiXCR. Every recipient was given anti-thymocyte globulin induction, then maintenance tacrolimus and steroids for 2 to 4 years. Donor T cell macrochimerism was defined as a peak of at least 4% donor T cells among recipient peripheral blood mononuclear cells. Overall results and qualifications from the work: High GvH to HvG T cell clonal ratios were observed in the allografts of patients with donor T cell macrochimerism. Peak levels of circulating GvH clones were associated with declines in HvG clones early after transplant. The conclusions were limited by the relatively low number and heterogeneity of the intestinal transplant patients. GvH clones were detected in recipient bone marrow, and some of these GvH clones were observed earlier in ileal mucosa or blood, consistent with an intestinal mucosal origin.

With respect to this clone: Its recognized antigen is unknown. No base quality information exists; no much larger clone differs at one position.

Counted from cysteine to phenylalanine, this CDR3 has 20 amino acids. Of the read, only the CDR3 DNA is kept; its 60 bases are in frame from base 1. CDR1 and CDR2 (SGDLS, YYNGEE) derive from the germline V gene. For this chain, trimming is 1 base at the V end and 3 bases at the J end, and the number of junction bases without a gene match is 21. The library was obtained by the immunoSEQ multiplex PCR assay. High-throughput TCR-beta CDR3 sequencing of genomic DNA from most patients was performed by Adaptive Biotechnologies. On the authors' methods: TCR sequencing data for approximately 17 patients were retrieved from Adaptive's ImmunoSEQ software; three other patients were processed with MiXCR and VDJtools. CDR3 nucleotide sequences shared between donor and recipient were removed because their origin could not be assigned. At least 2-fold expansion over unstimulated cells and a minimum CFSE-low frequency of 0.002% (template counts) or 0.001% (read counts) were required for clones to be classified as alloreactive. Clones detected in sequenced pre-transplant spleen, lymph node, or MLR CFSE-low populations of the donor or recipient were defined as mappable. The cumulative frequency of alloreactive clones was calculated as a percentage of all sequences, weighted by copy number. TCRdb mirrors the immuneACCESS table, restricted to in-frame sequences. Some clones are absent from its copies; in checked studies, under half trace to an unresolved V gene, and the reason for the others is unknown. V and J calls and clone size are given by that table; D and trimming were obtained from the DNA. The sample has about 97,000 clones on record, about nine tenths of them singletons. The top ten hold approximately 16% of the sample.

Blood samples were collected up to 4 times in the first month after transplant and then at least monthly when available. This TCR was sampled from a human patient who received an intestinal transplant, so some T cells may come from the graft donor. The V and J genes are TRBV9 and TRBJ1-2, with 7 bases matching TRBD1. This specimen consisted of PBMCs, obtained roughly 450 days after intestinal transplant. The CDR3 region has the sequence CASSVSLDNFNRGRDYGYTF. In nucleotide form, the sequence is TGTGCCAGCAGCGTATCTCTAGACAACTTCAACAGGGGAAGGGACTATGGCTACACCTTC.